The 10 T cell receptor beta chains reported below all come from one sample, sequenced in a study of naive and memory T cell subsets. These receptors lack a known antigen. Notes on the study in general: Especially in CD8 cells, naive repertoires contained a few larger clonotypes, possibly CD45RA-re-expressing memory cells.

Both TRBC1 and TRBC2 were covered by a beta constant-region primer of two equimolar oligonucleotides. The ligated cDNA underwent four PCR rounds using SP2 and nested alpha and beta constant-region primers. TCRdb re-called the UMI-ligation and nested PCR reads through MiXCR, storing one row per CDR3 protein. Here the sample spans around 140,000 distinct CDR3 sequences, approximately 22% being singletons. Material for sequencing was naive CD4+ T cells from blood. These receptors were taken from a human donor in good health.

This clonotype was seen repeatedly, ten times or more. The rearrangement links TRBV6-5 to TRBJ2-2; tentatively, D is TRBD1 (6 bases). The CDR3 runs 15 residues. Trimming shortened V by 2 bases and J by 4 bases, and 11 bases separated the two germline ends. Germline CDR1 is MNHEY and CDR2 is SVGAGI. Written as DNA, the CDR3 is TGTGCCAGCAGTTACCAGGGGCAGGTCACCGGGGAGCTGTTTTTT. It codes for CASSYQGQVTGELFF.

This clonotype was found many times. The gene calls are TRBV20-1 and TRBJ2-5, with 7 nucleotides matching TRBD1. With 5 bases clipped from V and 5 bases from J, the junction kept 11 bases outside the gene matches. The CDR3 is made up of 14 amino acids. Looked up from germline, CDR1 is DFQATT and CDR2 is SNEGSKA (reference sequence). CDR3: CSARDRHLTETQYF. DNA for the CDR3: TGCAGTGCTCGGGACAGACACCTAACGGAGACCCAGTACTTC.

J is TRBJ2-1 and V is TRBV19, with 7 positions matching TRBD2. V lost 6 bases, J lost 5 bases, and 7 bases stayed unmatched. The CDR3 runs to 14 residues. From germline, CDR1 is LNHDA and CDR2 SQIVND (reference sequence). CDR3 sequence: CASRLAVYDNEQFF. As DNA, the CDR3 is TGTGCCAGTAGGCTAGCGGTTTACGACAATGAGCAGTTCTTC. Complete variable domain (other parts from reference TRBV19 and TRBJ2-1): DGGITQSPKYLFRKEGQNVTLSCEQNLNHDAMYWYRQDPGQGLRLIYYSQIVNDFQKGDIAEGYSVSREKKESFPLTVTSAQKNPTAFYLCASRLAVYDNEQFFGPGTRLTVL.

This clonotype was counted between two and nine times. The chain recombines TRBV24-1 with TRBJ2-1, with TRBD2 matching over 13 bases. There are 17 residues in the CDR3. Trimming at V came to 3 bases and at J to 10 bases, leaving 11 bases not matched to a gene. Germline CDR1 reads KGHDR; CDR2 reads SFDVKD. The CDR3 sequence is CATSDPPGTSGTEEQFF. The CDR3 region has the DNA TGTGCCACCAGTGATCCTCCCGGGACTAGCGGGACGGAGGAGCAGTTCTTC.

The CDR3 loop is CASTLGETQYF. The CDR3 DNA reads as TGTGCCAGCACCCTAGGCGAGACCCAGTACTTC. This rearrangement joins TRBV12-3 or TRBV12-4 to TRBJ2-5; D remains ambiguous. The CDR3 sequence is 11 residues long. Trimming removed 7 bases from V and 5 bases from J, with 8 bases in between.

This clonotype was recorded a few times. The chain uses TRBV20-1 and TRBJ2-7, with D possibly matching TRBD2 (6 bases). Trimming shortened V by 6 bases and J by 2 bases, and 14 bases separated the two germline ends. The CDR3 is 13 residues long. Germline loops: CDR1 DFQATT, CDR2 SNEGSKA (reference sequence). The CDR3 here is CSALKRLAYEQYF. CDR3 nucleotide sequence: TGCAGTGCGTTGAAACGACTAGCCTACGAGCAGTACTTC.

The V call is TRBV5-1, the J call TRBJ1-2; D gene uncertain. Germline assignment: CDR1 SGHRS and CDR2 YFSETQ. This CDR3 is built from 12 residues. The ends were cut back, 3 bases at V and 8 bases at J, with 11 bases in the middle. The CDR3 loop is CASSSDGSGYTF. CDR3 coding DNA: TGCGCCAGCAGCTCCGACGGCAGCGGCTACACCTTC.

In this sample, this clonotype turned up many times. The rearrangement joins TRBV28 to TRBJ2-2; D unresolved. Trimming pared 5 bases from V and 1 base from J, leaving 8 bases between. Germline V gene lookup returns CDR1 MDHEN and CDR2 SYDVKM. This CDR3 region has 14 residues. This chain's CDR3 is CASSQLKNTGELFF. The CDR3 DNA is TGTGCCAGCAGTCAACTGAAGAACACCGGGGAGCTGTTTTTT.

The V and J genes are TRBV5-1 and TRBJ2-3; no clear D gene. Germline lookup yields CDR1 SGHRS and CDR2 YFSETQ. V gave up 4 bases and J gave up 6 bases, with 15 bases separating them. This CDR3 region has 14 residues. The CDR3 spells CASSPIRTDDTQYF. The CDR3 DNA follows: TGCGCCAGCAGCCCCATCAGGACCGACGATACGCAGTATTTT.

The chain has TRBV12-5 and TRBJ2-7, with a weak D call TRBD1 (5 bases). V was trimmed by 2 bases and J by 7 bases, leaving 21 bases between them. Germline V gives CDR1 LGHNT, CDR2 FRNRAP. The CDR3 has 16 amino acids. CDR3 residues: CASGLYRQGIRGEQYF. The CDR3 nucleotides are TGTGCTAGTGGTTTGTATCGTCAGGGAATTCGTGGTGAGCAGTACTTC.